This T cell receptor (beta chain) originates from a study of T cell repertoires in cytomegalovirus infection. TCRdb analysed the reads with MiXCR anew, one entry per CDR3 protein. Of approximately 500,000 distinct CDR3 sequences listed, around 11% are singletons. This clonotype has a handful of counts. The germline V gene has CDR1 LNHDA and CDR2 SQIVND (reference sequence). The CDR3 runs to 13 residues. V was pared by 5 bases and J by 8 bases, with 13 bases between. The chain recombines TRBV19 with TRBJ2-4; D not resolved. The clonotype comes from a human donor in good health (CMV status not recorded). Some clones in this sample may be carry-over from other donors' samples. The sequencing input was PBMCs. CDR3 coding DNA: TGTGCCAGTAGTCGGGCAGTCAATCACATTCAGTACTTC. It is translated as CASSRAVNHIQYF.